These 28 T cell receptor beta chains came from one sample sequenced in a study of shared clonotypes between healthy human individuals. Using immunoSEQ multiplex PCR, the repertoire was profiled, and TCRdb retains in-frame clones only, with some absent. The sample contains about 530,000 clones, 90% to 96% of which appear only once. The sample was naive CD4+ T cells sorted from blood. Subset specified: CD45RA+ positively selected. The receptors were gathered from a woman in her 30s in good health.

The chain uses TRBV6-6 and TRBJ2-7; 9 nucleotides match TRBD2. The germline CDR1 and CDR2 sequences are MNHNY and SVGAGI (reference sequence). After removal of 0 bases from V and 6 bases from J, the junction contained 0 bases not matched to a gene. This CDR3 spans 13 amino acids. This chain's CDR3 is CASSYSSGSEQYF. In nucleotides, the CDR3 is TGTGCCAGCAGTTACTCTAGCGGGAGCGAGCAGTACTTC.

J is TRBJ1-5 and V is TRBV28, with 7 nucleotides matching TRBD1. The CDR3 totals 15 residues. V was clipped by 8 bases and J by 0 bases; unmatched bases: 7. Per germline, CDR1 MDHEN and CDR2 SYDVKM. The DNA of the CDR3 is TGTGCCAGCGGGAGGGGGCCTTATAGCAATCAGCCCCAGCATTTT. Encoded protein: CASGRGPYSNQPQHF.

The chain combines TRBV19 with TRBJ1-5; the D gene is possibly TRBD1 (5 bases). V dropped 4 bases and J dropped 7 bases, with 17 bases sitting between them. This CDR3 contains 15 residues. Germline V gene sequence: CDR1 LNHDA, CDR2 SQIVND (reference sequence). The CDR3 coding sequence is TGTGCCAGTAGTAGCCAGGTCTCGGGGGTACAGCCCCAGCATTTT. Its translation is CASSSQVSGVQPQHF.

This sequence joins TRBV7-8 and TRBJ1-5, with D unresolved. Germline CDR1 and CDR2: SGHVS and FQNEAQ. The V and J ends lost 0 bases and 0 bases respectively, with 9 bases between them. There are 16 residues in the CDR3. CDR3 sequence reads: CASSLAASYSNQPQHF. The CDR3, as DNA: TGTGCCAGCAGCTTAGCGGCCAGCTATAGCAATCAGCCCCAGCATTTT. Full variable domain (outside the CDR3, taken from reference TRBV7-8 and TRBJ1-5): GAGVSQSPRYKVAKRGQDVALRCDPISGHVSLFWYQQALGQGPEFLTYFQNEAQLDKSGLPSDRFFAERPEGSVSTLKIQRTQQEDSAVYLCASSLAASYSNQPQHFGDGTRLSIL.

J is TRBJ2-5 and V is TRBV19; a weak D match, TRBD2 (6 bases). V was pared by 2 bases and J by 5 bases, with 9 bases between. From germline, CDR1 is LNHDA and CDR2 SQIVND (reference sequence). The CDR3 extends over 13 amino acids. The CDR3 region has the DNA TGTGCCAGTAGTATACCTAGCGCCGAGACCCAGTACTTC. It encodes CASSIPSAETQYF.

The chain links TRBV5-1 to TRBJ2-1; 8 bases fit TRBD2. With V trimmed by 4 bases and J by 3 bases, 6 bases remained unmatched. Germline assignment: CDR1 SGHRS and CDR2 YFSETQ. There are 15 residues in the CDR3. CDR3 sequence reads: CASSPPLAGYNEQFF. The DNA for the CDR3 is TGCGCCAGCAGCCCCCCCCTAGCGGGCTACAATGAGCAGTTCTTC.

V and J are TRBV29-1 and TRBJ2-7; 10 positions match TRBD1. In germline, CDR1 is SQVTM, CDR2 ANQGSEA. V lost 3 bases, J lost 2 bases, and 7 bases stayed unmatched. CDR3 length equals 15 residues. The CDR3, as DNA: TGCAGCGTTGAGGGGGACAGGGGCTCTACCTACGAGCAGTACTTC. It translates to CSVEGDRGSTYEQYF.

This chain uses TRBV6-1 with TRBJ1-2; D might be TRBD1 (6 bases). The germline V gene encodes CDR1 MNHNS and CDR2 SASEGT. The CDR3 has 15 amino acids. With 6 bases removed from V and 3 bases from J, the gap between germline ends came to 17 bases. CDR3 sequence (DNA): TGTGCCAGCAGAGAAACAGGGTTGAGCGACTATGGCTACACCTTC. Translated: CASRETGLSDYGYTF.

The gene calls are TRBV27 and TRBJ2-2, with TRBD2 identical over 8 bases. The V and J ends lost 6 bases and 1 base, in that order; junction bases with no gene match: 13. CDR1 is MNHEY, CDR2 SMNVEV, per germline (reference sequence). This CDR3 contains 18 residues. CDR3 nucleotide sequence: TGTGCCAGCAGAGCCAGGACTTGGACTAGCAGGAACACCGGGGAGCTGTTTTTT. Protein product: CASRARTWTSRNTGELFF.

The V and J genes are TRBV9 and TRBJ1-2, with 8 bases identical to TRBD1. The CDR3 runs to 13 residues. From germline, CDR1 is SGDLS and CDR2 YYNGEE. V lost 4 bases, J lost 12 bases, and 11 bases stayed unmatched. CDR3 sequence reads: CASSQAGVTGDTF. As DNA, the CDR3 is TGTGCCAGCAGCCAAGCTGGAGTGACAGGGGACACCTTC.

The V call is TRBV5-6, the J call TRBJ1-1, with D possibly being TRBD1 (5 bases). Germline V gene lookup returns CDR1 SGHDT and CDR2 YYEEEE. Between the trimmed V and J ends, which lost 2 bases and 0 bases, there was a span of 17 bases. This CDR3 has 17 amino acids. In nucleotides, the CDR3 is TGTGCCAGCAGCTTAGCCCCCGGGGGTCCCGTGAACACTGAAGCTTTCTTT. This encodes CASSLAPGGPVNTEAFF.

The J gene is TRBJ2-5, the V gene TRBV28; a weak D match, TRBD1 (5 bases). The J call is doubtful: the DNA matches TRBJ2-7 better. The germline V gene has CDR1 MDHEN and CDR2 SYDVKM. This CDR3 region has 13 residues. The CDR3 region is CASTPTVAYEQYF. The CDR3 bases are TGTGCCAGCACCCCGACAGTAGCCTACGAGCAGTACTTC.

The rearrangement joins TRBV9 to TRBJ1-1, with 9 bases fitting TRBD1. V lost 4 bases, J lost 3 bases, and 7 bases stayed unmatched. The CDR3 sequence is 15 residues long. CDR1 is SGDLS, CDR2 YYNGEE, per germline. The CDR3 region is CASSPQGQGDTEAFF. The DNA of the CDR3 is TGTGCCAGCAGCCCCCAGGGACAGGGAGACACTGAAGCTTTCTTT.

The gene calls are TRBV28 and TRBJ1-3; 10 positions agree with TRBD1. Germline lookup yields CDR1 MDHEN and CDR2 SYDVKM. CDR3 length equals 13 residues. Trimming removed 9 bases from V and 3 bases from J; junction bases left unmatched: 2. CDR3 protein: CASRDRGGNTIYF. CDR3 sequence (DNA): TGTGCCAGTCGGGACAGGGGTGGAAACACCATATATTTT.

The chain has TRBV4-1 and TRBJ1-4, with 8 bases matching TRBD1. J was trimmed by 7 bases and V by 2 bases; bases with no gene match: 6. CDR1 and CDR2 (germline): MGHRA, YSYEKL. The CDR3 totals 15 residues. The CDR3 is CASSQSGTGGEKLFF. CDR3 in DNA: TGCGCCAGCAGCCAATCCGGGACAGGTGGTGAAAAACTGTTTTTT.

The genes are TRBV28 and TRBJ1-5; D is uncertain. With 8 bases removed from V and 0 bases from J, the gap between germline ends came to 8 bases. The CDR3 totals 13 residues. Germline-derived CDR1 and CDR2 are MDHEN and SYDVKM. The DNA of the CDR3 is TGTGCCAGCGTGGATTATAGCAATCAGCCCCAGCATTTT. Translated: CASVDYSNQPQHF.

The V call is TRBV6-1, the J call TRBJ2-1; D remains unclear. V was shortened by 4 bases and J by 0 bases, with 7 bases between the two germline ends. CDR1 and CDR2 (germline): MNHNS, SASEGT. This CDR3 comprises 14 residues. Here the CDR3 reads CASSAASSYNEQFF. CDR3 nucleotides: TGTGCCAGCAGTGCGGCAAGCTCCTACAATGAGCAGTTCTTC.

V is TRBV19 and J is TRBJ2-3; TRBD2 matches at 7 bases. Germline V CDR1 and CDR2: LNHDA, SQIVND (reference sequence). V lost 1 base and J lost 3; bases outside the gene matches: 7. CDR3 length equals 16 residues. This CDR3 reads CASSIAGGGATDTQYF. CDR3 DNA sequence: TGTGCCAGTAGTATAGCGGGAGGAGGAGCGACAGATACGCAGTATTTT.

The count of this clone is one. This chain's CDR3 is CASSKGRVMETQYF. CDR3 coding DNA: TGTGCCAGCAGCAAAGGTAGGGTTATGGAGACCCAGTACTTC. The chain joins TRBV21-1 to TRBJ2-5. TRBV21-1 constitutes a pseudogene. The length of the CDR3 is 14 residues.

The CDR3 reads CASSPRGRSEKLFF. The CDR3 DNA reads as TGTGCCAGCAGCCCCCGCGGGAGGAGTGAAAAACTGTTTTTT. The rearrangement uses TRBV7-2 and TRBJ1-4, with no clear D. Germline V gives CDR1 SGHTA, CDR2 FQGNSA. With 5 bases removed from V and 7 bases from J, the gap between germline ends came to 14 bases. The CDR3 covers 14 residues. Full variable domain (remainder filled in from reference TRBV7-2 and TRBJ1-4): GAGVSQSPSNKVTEKGKDVELRCDPISGHTALYWYRQSLGQGLEFLIYFQGNSAPDKSGLPSDRFSAERTGGSVSTLTIQRTQQEDSAVYLCASSPRGRSEKLFFGSGTQLSVL.

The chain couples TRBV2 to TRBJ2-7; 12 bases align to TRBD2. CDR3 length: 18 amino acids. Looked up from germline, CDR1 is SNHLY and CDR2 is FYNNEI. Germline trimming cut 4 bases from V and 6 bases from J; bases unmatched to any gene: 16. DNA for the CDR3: TGTGCCAGCAGTGTAAGGACTAGCGGGATAATTCATCCCCCCGAGCAGTACTTC. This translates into CASSVRTSGIIHPPEQYF.

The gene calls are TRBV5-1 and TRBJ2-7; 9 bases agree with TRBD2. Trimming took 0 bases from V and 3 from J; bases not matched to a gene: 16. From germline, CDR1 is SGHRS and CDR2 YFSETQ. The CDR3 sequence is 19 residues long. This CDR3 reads CASSLAPDPSGDINYEQYF. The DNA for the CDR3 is TGCGCCAGCAGCTTGGCGCCAGACCCTAGCGGGGACATAAACTACGAGCAGTACTTC.

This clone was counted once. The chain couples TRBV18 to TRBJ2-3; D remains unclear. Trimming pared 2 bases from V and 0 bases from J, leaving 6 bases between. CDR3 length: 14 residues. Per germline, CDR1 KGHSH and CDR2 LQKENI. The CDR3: CASSPLRSTDTQYF. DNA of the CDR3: TGTGCCAGCTCACCATTACGGAGCACAGATACGCAGTATTTT.

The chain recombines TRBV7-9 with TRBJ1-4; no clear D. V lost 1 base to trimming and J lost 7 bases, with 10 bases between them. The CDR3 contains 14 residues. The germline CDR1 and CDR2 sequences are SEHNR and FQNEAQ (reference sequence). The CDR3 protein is CASSLEDRFEKLFF. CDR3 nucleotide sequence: TGTGCCAGCAGCTTAGAAGACCGCTTTGAAAAACTGTTTTTT.

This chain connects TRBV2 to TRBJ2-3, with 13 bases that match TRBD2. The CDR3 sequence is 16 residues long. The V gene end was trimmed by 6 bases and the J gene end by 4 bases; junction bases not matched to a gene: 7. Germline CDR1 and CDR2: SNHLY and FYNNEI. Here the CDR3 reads CASSRTSGRASDTQYF. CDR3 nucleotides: TGTGCCAGCAGCCGGACTAGCGGGAGAGCATCAGATACGCAGTATTTT.

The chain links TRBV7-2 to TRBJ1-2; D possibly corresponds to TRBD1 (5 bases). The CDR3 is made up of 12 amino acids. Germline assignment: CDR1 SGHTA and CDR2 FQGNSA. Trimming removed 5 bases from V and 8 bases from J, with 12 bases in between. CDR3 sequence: CASSPRQSGYTF. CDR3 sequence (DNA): TGTGCCAGCAGCCCCAGACAGAGCGGCTACACCTTC.

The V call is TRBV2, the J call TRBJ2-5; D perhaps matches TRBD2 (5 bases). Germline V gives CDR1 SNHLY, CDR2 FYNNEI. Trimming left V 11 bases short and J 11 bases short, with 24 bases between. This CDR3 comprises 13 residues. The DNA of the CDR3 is TGTGCCCTCAGAGGGATAGGTCCTGGAGAGCAGTACTTC. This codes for CALRGIGPGEQYF. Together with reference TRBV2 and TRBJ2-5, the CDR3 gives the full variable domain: EPEVTQTPSHQVTQMGQEVILRCVPISNHLYFYWYRQILGQKVEFLVSFYNNEISEKSEIFDDQFSVERPDGSNFTLKIRSTKLEDSAMYFCALRGIGPGEQYFGPGTRLLVL.

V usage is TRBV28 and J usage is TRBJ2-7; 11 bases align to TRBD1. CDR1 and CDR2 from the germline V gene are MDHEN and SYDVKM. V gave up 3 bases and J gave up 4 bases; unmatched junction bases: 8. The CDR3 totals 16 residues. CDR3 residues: CASSFLHRDRGYEQYF. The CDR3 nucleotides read TGTGCCAGCAGTTTCCTCCACCGGGACAGGGGGTACGAGCAGTACTTC.